These 15 T cell receptor beta chains originate from one sample sequenced in a study of CD8+ T cells in alopecia areata. cDNA serving as the sequencing template came from extracted, reverse transcribed RNA. The protocol was immunoSEQ multiplex PCR, while the TCRdb copy is restricted to in-frame clones and leaves out a portion. The data show around 110,000 clones, with 80% to 85% seen just once and roughly 23% held by the top ten. As for treatment: oral pan-JAK inhibitor, 5-10 mg twice daily. Sequenced material: CD8+ T cells sorted from blood, taken at week 24, from a patient treated with tofacitinib. The source is a human donor with alopecia areata.

This clone was detected only once. The chain links TRBV19 to TRBJ1-1, with D perhaps TRBD1 (6 bases). V was trimmed by 2 bases and J by 4 bases, leaving 11 bases between them. The CDR3 length is 14 residues. Germline CDR1 is LNHDA and CDR2 is SQIVND (reference sequence). The CDR3 nucleotides read TGTGCCAGTAGTATATCGGGGGCTTTCACTGAAGCTTTCTTT. As protein: CASSISGAFTEAFF.

The chain has TRBV4-1 and TRBJ2-7; no definite D call. Germline values: CDR1 MGHRA, CDR2 YSYEKL. The CDR3 runs to 15 residues. V lost 0 bases to trimming and J lost 3 bases, with 12 bases between them. The CDR3 here is CASSQELPPNYEQYF. The CDR3 DNA reads TGCGCCAGCAGCCAAGAATTGCCCCCGAACTACGAGCAGTACTTC.

The genes are TRBV5-1 and TRBJ2-3; 7 bases are a match to TRBD2. The CDR3 consists of 16 residues. Germline CDR1 is SGHRS and CDR2 is YFSETQ. After removal of 6 bases from V and 1 base from J, the junction contained 11 bases not matched to a gene. In DNA form, the CDR3 reads TGCGCCAGCACCATCGATGGACTAGGAGGCACAGATACGCAGTATTTT. Its protein product is CASTIDGLGGTDTQYF.

This clone occurred a few times. The chain has TRBV25-1 and TRBJ2-5; D perhaps matches TRBD2 (7 bases). Germline V gene lookup returns CDR1 MGHDK and CDR2 SYGVNS. The CDR3 totals 16 residues. Trimming pared 1 base from V and 1 base from J, leaving 13 bases between. This chain's CDR3 is CASSESRGAIQETQYF. DNA of the CDR3: TGTGCCAGCAGTGAATCTCGGGGGGCCATCCAAGAGACCCAGTACTTC.

The V and J genes are TRBV9 and TRBJ2-1; no definite D call. The ends were cut back, 5 bases at V and 7 bases at J, with 10 bases in the middle. This CDR3 is 12 amino acids long. Germline CDR1 is SGDLS and CDR2 is YYNGEE. CDR3 in amino acids: CASSSDQNEQFF. The CDR3 bases are TGTGCCAGCAGTTCGGACCAGAATGAGCAGTTCTTC.

This clone was seen only once. This chain joins TRBV9 and TRBJ1-6, with a possible D match to TRBD1 (5 bases). The CDR3 runs 14 residues. The germline gives CDR1 SGDLS, CDR2 YYNGEE. V dropped 2 bases and J dropped 8 bases, with 11 bases sitting between them. CDR3 nucleotide sequence: TGTGCCAGCAGCGTCGGCCAGGGTTATTCACCCCTCCACTTT. Residues: CASSVGQGYSPLHF. Variable domain in full (rest from reference TRBV9 and TRBJ1-6): DSGVTQTPKHLITATGQRVTLRCSPRSGDLSVYWYQQSLDQGLQFLIQYYNGEERAKGNILERFSAQQFPDLHSELNLSSLELGDSALYFCASSVGQGYSPLHFGNGTRLTVT.

This chain uses TRBV4-2 with TRBJ2-4; maybe TRBD1 (6 bases). This CDR3 spans 17 amino acids. Germline-derived CDR1 and CDR2 are LGHNA and YNFKEQ. Trimming took 0 bases from V and 0 from J, leaving 12 bases between them. The CDR3 reads CASSQEGTGLAKNIQYF. The CDR3 DNA reads TGTGCCAGCAGCCAAGAGGGTACAGGGCTAGCCAAAAACATTCAGTACTTC.

This chain connects TRBV7-9 to TRBJ1-4; the D is unclear. The ends were cut back, 6 bases at V and 3 bases at J, with 11 bases in the middle. In germline, CDR1 is SEHNR, CDR2 FQNEAQ (reference sequence). This CDR3 has 14 residues. In DNA form, the CDR3 reads TGTGCCAGCAGTCCAACGGGTCCTAATGAAAAACTGTTTTTT. Translating it yields CASSPTGPNEKLFF.

As regards this clone: The sample holds other DNA sequences that translate to the same CDR3. The genes are TRBV4-1 and TRBJ2-1; 10 nucleotides line up with TRBD2. The CDR3 length is 15 residues. CDR1 and CDR2 (germline): MGHRA, YSYEKL. The J segment lost 1 base and the V segment lost 4 bases, leaving 1 base of the junction unmatched. DNA of the CDR3: TGCGCCAGCAGCCTTAGCGGGGGGTCCTACAATGAGCAGTTCTTC. Translated: CASSLSGGSYNEQFF.

This clone has just one count. The chain is built from TRBV7-9 and TRBJ2-2; TRBD2 matches at 8 bases. CDR1 and CDR2 from the germline V gene are SEHNR and FQNEAQ (reference sequence). This CDR3 contains 16 residues. The V gene end was trimmed by 4 bases and the J gene end by 4 bases; junction bases not matched to a gene: 8. For the CDR3, the DNA is TGTGCCAGCAGCTCTGGACTAGCAGTTTCCACCGGGGAGCTGTTTTTT. Its translation: CASSSGLAVSTGELFF.

V is TRBV7-9 and J is TRBJ2-3, with no clear D. Per the germline V gene, CDR1 is SEHNR and CDR2 is FQNEAQ (reference sequence). The CDR3 spans 15 residues. V gave up 3 bases and J gave up 0 bases, with 10 bases separating them. CDR3 nucleotide sequence: TGTGCCAGCAGCTTTTCCTTGCCCAGCACAGATACGCAGTATTTT. This translates into CASSFSLPSTDTQYF. Looking up the rest from reference TRBV7-9 and TRBJ2-3 gives the full variable domain: DTGVSQNPRHKITKRGQNVTFRCDPISEHNRLYWYRQTLGQGPEFLTYFQNEAQLEKSRLLSDRFSAERPKGSFSTLEIQRTEQGDSAMYLCASSFSLPSTDTQYFGPGTRLTVL.

The chain recombines TRBV30 with TRBJ1-2, with TRBD1 matching over 9 bases. The germline V gene has CDR1 GTSNPN and CDR2 SVGIG (reference sequence). Trimming cost V 3 bases and J 3 bases; bases outside gene matches: 2. The CDR3 sequence is 13 residues long. The CDR3 nucleotides read TGTGCCTGGAGGACAGGGGGTGACTATGGCTACACCTTC. Amino acids: CAWRTGGDYGYTF. Drawing the rest from reference TRBV30 and TRBJ1-2, the complete variable domain is SQTIHQWPATLVQPVGSPLSLECTVEGTSNPNLYWYRQAAGRGLQLLFYSVGIGQISSEVPQNLSASRPQDRQFILSSKKLLLSDSGFYLCAWRTGGDYGYTFGSGTRLTVV.

The chain uses TRBV6-4 and TRBJ1-5; D might be TRBD1 (6 bases). The CDR3 spans 15 residues. Germline assignment: CDR1 MRHNA and CDR2 SNTAGT. V was clipped by 4 bases and J by 6 bases, with 16 bases between them. Written as DNA, the CDR3 is TGTGCCAGCAGTGCGGGGACAAAGGGAGGTCAGCCCCAGCATTTT. Translating gives CASSAGTKGGQPQHF.

This clone is medium-sized (0.01 to 0.1%) within its sample. CDR3 in amino acids: CASSQEGVGAGELFF. CDR3 nucleotides: TGCGCCAGCAGCCAAGAAGGCGTTGGGGCCGGGGAGCTGTTTTTT. J is TRBJ2-2 and V is TRBV4-1; D call uncertain. The CDR3 loop spans 15 amino acids. The V end was cut by 0 bases, the J end by 6 bases, with 11 bases between. Germline V gene sequence: CDR1 MGHRA, CDR2 YSYEKL.

The chain couples TRBV4-1 to TRBJ1-2; no definite D call. Germline CDR1 and CDR2: MGHRA and YSYEKL. This CDR3 region has 16 residues. V was cut by 0 bases and J by 4 bases, with 15 bases left in between. The CDR3 DNA follows: TGCGCCAGCAGCCAAGATCGAGGTTCTTCTGGCTATGGCTACACCTTC. This gives the protein CASSQDRGSSGYGYTF.